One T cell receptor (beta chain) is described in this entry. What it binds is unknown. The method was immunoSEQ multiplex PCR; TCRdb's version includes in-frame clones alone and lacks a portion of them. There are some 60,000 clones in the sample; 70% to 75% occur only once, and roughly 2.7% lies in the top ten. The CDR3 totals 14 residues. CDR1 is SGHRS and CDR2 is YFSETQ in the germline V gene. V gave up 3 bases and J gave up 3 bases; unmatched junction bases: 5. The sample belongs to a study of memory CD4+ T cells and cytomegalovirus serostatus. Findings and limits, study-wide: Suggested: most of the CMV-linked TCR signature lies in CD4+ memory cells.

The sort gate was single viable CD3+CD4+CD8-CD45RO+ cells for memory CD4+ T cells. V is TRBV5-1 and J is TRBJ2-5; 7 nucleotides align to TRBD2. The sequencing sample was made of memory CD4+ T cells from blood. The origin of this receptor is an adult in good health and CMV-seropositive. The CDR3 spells CASSSGGWEETQYF. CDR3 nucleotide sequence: TGCGCCAGCAGCTCGGGAGGATGGGAAGAGACCCAGTACTTC. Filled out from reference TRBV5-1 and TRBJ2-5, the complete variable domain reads KAGVTQTPRYLIKTRGQQVTLSCSPISGHRSVSWYQQTPGQGLQFLFEYFSETQRNKGNFPGRFSGRQFSNSRSEMNVSTLELGDSALYLCASSSGGWEETQYFGPGTRLLVL.